This T cell receptor beta chain is drawn from a study of T-cell reconstitution after alpha-beta-depleted transplantation in children. General study points: It was reported that alpha-beta T cells came from several hundred expanded graft clones (about two months after transplant). Several patients had high TCRbeta diversity at day 60; it came from surviving recipient T cells and thymic progenitors. T-cell numbers and diversity, one year after transplant, stemmed largely from T cells that were newly produced.

The length of the CDR3 is 13 residues. Trimming shortened V by 0 bases and J by 2 bases, and 5 bases separated the two germline ends. Germline V gene sequence: CDR1 SGHAT, CDR2 FQNNGV. Unique molecular identifiers were incorporated during preparation of the TCRbeta library. TCRdb re-derived calls from the PCR reads in MiXCR, one entry per CDR3 protein. The table has around 94,000 distinct CDR3 sequences, roughly 6% seen once; the top ten hold more than 5.5%. This clonotype appeared many times. The antigen remains unidentified. The chain is built from TRBV11-2 and TRBJ2-7; D is undetermined. The sequencing here drew on PBMCs, mostly from graft donor cells, taken 60 days after TCRalphabeta/CD19-depleted stem cell transplant. This TCR was sampled from a female patient under 10 years old who had a stem cell transplant for Fanconi anemia, so the T cells may come from the graft donor. CDR3 DNA: TGTGCCAGCAGCTTAGAACGGCCCTACGAGCAGTACTTC. Protein sequence: CASSLERPYEQYF.